This T cell receptor (beta chain) was documented in a study of T-cell memory formation after mild COVID-19. V dropped 4 bases and J dropped 0 bases, with 12 bases sitting between them. The CDR3 consists of 15 residues. Germline assignment: CDR1 SEHNR and CDR2 FQNEAQ (reference sequence). TCRdb re-called the 5' RACE reads through MiXCR, storing one row per CDR3 protein. The table lists fewer than 600,000 distinct CDR3 sequences, about a fifth of them singletons. General study results and limits: Shrinking CD4+ clones resided mostly in CM and EM, and CD8+ ones in EMRA. The authors did not confirm SARS-CoV-2 specificity of second-wave clones peaking day 37.

As regards this clonotype: The antigen is unknown.

The chain couples TRBV7-9 to TRBJ1-1; D is perhaps TRBD1 (6 bases). This TCR derives from an adult woman who had mild COVID-19 (a few samples of this study predate the infection). Cell type and time point are not known. Sequenced material: PBMCs or a T cell subset sorted from them (not recorded which). The CDR3 DNA follows: TGTGCCAGCAGCTCTACAGGGACCATGAACACTGAAGCTTTCTTT. This sequence encodes CASSSTGTMNTEAFF. Full variable domain (remainder filled in from reference TRBV7-9 and TRBJ1-1): DTGVSQNPRHKITKRGQNVTFRCDPISEHNRLYWYRQTLGQGPEFLTYFQNEAQLEKSRLLSDRFSAERPKGSFSTLEIQRTEQGDSAMYLCASSSTGTMNTEAFFGQGTRLTVV.